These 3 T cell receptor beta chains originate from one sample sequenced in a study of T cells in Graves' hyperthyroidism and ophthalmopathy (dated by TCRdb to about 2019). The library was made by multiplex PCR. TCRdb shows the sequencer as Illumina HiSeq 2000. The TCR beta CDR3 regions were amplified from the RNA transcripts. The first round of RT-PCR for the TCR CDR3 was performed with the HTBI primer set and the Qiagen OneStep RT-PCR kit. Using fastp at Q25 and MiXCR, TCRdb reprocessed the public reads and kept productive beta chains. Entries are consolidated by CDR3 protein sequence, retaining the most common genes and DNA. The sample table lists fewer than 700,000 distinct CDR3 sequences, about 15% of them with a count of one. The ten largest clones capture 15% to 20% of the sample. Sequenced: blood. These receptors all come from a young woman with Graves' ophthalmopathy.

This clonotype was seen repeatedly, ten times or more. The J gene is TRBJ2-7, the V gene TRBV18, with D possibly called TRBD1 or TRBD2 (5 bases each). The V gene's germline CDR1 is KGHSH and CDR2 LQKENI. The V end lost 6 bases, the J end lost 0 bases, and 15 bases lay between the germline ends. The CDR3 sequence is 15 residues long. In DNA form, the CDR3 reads TGTGCCAGCTCCCAAATCCCAGGGACCTCCTACGAGCAGTACTTC. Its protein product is CASSQIPGTSYEQYF.

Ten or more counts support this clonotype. This CDR3 is CASSSYLAGRTDTQYF. The DNA of the CDR3 is TGCGCCAGCAGCTCTTATCTAGCGGGAAGGACAGATACGCAGTATTTT. This chain joins TRBV5-1 and TRBJ2-3; TRBD2 matches at 9 bases. Germline-derived CDR1 and CDR2 are SGHRS and YFSETQ. This CDR3 comprises 16 residues. The V gene end was trimmed by 3 bases and the J gene end by 3 bases; junction bases not matched to a gene: 8.

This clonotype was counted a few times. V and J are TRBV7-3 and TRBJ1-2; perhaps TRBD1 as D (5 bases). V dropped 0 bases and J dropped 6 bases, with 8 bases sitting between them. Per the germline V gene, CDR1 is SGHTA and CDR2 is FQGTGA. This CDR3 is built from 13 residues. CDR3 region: CASSLTGDDGYTF. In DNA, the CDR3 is TGTGCCAGCAGCTTAACAGGGGATGATGGCTACACCTTC.